The 10 T cell receptor beta chains given below trace back to one sample, sequenced in a study of identical twins. TCRdb re-analysed the 5' RACE reads in MiXCR, keeping a single row per CDR3 protein. The sample contains 200,000 to 250,000 distinct CDR3 sequences, approximately 7.9% of which appear only once. These data were likewise used in another study, on yellow fever vaccine responses in identical twins.

Source material: CD8+ T cells sorted from blood. These receptors were collected from a woman aged 18-35 years in good health.

This clonotype was recorded a few times. The rearrangement links TRBV5-1 to TRBJ2-4; TRBD2 is a possible D gene (6 bases). This CDR3 is built from 15 residues. Germline lookup yields CDR1 SGHRS and CDR2 YFSETQ. V lost 0 bases and J lost 3, with 10 bases in between. The chain's CDR3 is CASSLDRGNKNIQYF. As DNA, the CDR3 is TGCGCCAGCAGCTTGGACCGGGGGAACAAAAACATTCAGTACTTC.

This clonotype has just a few counts. The chain links TRBV20-1 to TRBJ2-2, with 8 bases that match TRBD1. Germline CDR1 reads DFQATT; CDR2 reads SNEGSKA (reference sequence). The J segment lost 6 bases and the V segment lost 3 bases, leaving 9 bases of the junction unmatched. This CDR3 has 15 amino acids. The CDR3 is CSASRQGLVSGELFF. CDR3 nucleotide sequence: TGCAGTGCTAGCCGACAGGGGCTTGTATCCGGGGAGCTGTTTTTT.

This clonotype has at least ten counts. The chain is built from TRBV7-9 and TRBJ2-1, with D possibly called TRBD1 or TRBD2 (5 bases each). Trimming left V 5 bases short and J 4 bases short, with 18 bases between. This CDR3 is 16 amino acids long. Germline CDR1 reads SEHNR; CDR2 reads FQNEAQ (reference sequence). This CDR3 reads CASSQKRGGPYNEQFF. The CDR3 nucleotides are TGTGCCAGCAGCCAAAAACGGGGCGGGCCATACAATGAGCAGTTCTTC.

This clonotype was seen at least ten times. The chain recombines TRBV3-1 with TRBJ2-5; a possible D gene is TRBD2 (6 bases). The CDR3 consists of 18 residues. Trimming removed 5 bases at V and 5 bases at J, with 27 bases between. Per germline, CDR1 LGHDT and CDR2 YNNKEL (reference sequence). In nucleotides, the CDR3 is TGTGCCAGCAGCACCTCCATCAACCGGGACTGGAGGAGCGAGACCCAGTACTTC. Amino acids: CASSTSINRDWRSETQYF.

Only a few counts were recorded for this clonotype. The V gene is TRBV14, the J gene TRBJ2-1; TRBD1 matches at 9 bases. Looked up from germline, CDR1 is SGHDN and CDR2 is FVKESK. This CDR3 spans 15 amino acids. The trim removed 5 bases at V and 1 base at J, leaving 3 bases unmatched. The CDR3 sequence: CASSRTGVSYNEQFF. As DNA, the CDR3 is TGTGCCAGCAGCAGGACAGGGGTTTCCTACAATGAGCAGTTCTTC.

This clonotype was recorded at least ten times. The gene calls are TRBV20-1 and TRBJ2-5, with a weak D call TRBD2 (5 bases). With 0 bases removed from V and 5 bases from J, the gap between germline ends came to 10 bases. The CDR3 is 13 residues long. Germline values: CDR1 DFQATT, CDR2 SNEGSKA (reference sequence). The CDR3 region is CSAREEAQETQYF. DNA for the CDR3: TGCAGTGCTAGAGAGGAGGCTCAGGAGACCCAGTACTTC.

Only a few counts were recorded for this clonotype. This rearrangement joins TRBV12-3 or TRBV12-4 to TRBJ2-1; TRBD2 matches at 7 bases. The CDR3 sequence is 17 residues long. With 5 bases clipped from V and 5 bases from J, the junction kept 15 bases outside the gene matches. This chain's CDR3 is CASSIEPGLQADNEQFF. CDR3 coding DNA: TGTGCCAGCAGTATAGAACCGGGACTACAAGCTGACAATGAGCAGTTCTTC.

This clonotype was seen repeatedly, ten times or more. V gene TRBV3-1 combines with J gene TRBJ2-1; D remains ambiguous. The CDR3 runs 12 residues. The germline V gene has CDR1 LGHDT and CDR2 YNNKEL (reference sequence). V was cut by 3 bases and J by 5 bases, with 5 bases left in between. The CDR3 sequence is CASSHNHNEQFF. CDR3 nucleotide sequence: TGTGCCAGCAGCCATAACCACAATGAGCAGTTCTTC.

This clonotype was recorded a few times. This rearrangement joins TRBV10-3 to TRBJ2-3, with TRBD2 identical over 7 bases. This CDR3 contains 17 residues. The V gene's germline CDR1 is ENHRY and CDR2 SYGVKD. Trimming at V came to 10 bases and at J to 0 bases, leaving 16 bases not matched to a gene. The CDR3 loop reads CATGGTGHTSSTDTQYF. The CDR3 DNA sequence: TGTGCCACGGGAGGCACCGGACACACTTCTAGCACAGATACGCAGTATTTT.

This clonotype came up many times. CDR3 nucleotide sequence: TGCAGCGCATCAGGGGGGGGATCCTACGAGCAGTACTTC. This codes for CSASGGGSYEQYF. The chain is built from TRBV29-1 and TRBJ2-7; either TRBD1 or TRBD2 may fit D (7 bases each). Germline loops: CDR1 SQVTM, CDR2 ANQGSEA. The CDR3 length is 13 residues. Trimming stripped 7 bases from V and 1 base from J, with 14 bases between.